This T cell receptor (beta chain) was recorded in a study of blood T cells in healthy people across ages. The CDR3 has 15 residues. Germline CDR1 reads LGHNA; CDR2 reads YNFKEQ. After removal of 1 base from V and 2 bases from J, the junction contained 2 bases not matched to a gene. Caucasian individuals from Russia who were healthy and aged about 6 to 90 acted as donors. Every donor gave approximately 10 milliliters of peripheral blood. A second about 7 to 11 cycle PCR used barcoded and J-beta primers. TCRdb reprocessed the 5' RACE reads with MiXCR, giving one entry per CDR3 protein. The sample holds about 900,000 distinct CDR3 sequences, 48% seen once.

Specimen: blood. The TCR was taken from a man younger than 45 in good health. The gene calls are TRBV4-2 and TRBJ2-3; 8 bases map to TRBD2. CDR3 protein: CASSQGRGDTDTQYF. The CDR3 DNA sequence: TGTGCCAGCAGCCAAGGGCGGGGGGACACAGATACGCAGTATTTT.